This TCR beta chain was observed in a study of vaccination effects on CD4 cells after COVID-19. Overall study: Participants completed two doses of the BNT162b2 or mRNA-1273 vaccine.

V gave up 6 bases and J gave up 0 bases; unmatched junction bases: 3. Germline V gene sequence: CDR1 ENHRY, CDR2 SYGVKD. CDR3 length: 14 amino acids. Libraries were prepared by immunoSEQ multiplex PCR; TCRdb keeps only in-frame clonotypes and omits some of them. The table lists fewer than 70,000 clones, roughly 80% of them singletons. Viral peptide pools were used in the ViraFEST assay to expand antigen-specific CD4+ T cells, and sequencing came afterward. The authors isolated CD4+ T cells after about 10 days of culture. The vaccine recipients had no prior SARS-CoV-2 infection, with negative nucleocapsid antibodies. Peptides at roughly 10 ug/ml and IL-2 at about 9.2 IU/ml were added to some 2 million PBMC per well. As for this clone: Its cognate antigen is unknown.

The clonotype originates from a human donor who received a COVID-19 vaccine. The chain carries TRBV10-3 and TRBJ2-3; 7 bases fit TRBD1. This material consisted of CD4+ T cells from PBMCs cultured with SARS-CoV-2 spike peptides, taken before COVID-19 vaccination. For the CDR3, the DNA is TGTGCCATCAGCGGACAGGCTAGCACAGATACGCAGTATTTT. Translating gives CAISGQASTDTQYF.